Each of the 7 T cell receptor beta chains below was sequenced from the same sample in a study of CDR3 diversity in severe acne. TCRdb processed the PCR reads anew with MiXCR; each CDR3 protein has one entry. Of 65,000 to 95,000 distinct CDR3 sequences in the sample, 45% to 65% are singletons; the top ten hold 13% to 15%. The specimen was blood. The receptors come from a male donor in good health, without acne.

The chain joins TRBV2 to TRBJ2-7; 7 bases are shared with TRBD1. The CDR3 has 13 amino acids. The germline gives CDR1 SNHLY, CDR2 FYNNEI. Trimming took 6 bases from V and 3 from J; bases not matched to a gene: 5. The CDR3 region is CASRGDRFYEQYF. The CDR3 DNA reads TGTGCCAGCAGGGGGGACAGATTCTACGAGCAGTACTTC.

V and J are TRBV29-1 and TRBJ2-7; 8 bases are a match to TRBD2. The CDR3 spans 14 residues. The germline gives CDR1 SQVTM, CDR2 ANQGSEA. V lost 6 bases and J lost 7; bases outside the gene matches: 14. CDR3 bases: TGCAGCGTGACCCCCGGGAGGGTCCCCTCGGAGCAGTACTTC. Translated: CSVTPGRVPSEQYF.

This clonotype was counted between two and nine times. This chain uses TRBV6-1 with TRBJ2-1, with 7 bases matching TRBD1. Trimming cost V 8 bases and J 2 bases; bases outside gene matches: 6. Germline CDR1 is MNHNS and CDR2 is SASEGT. The CDR3 spans 14 residues. The CDR3 loop reads CASADRDTYNEQFF. CDR3 in DNA: TGTGCCAGCGCCGACAGGGACACCTACAATGAGCAGTTCTTC.

This clonotype was seen at least ten times. This chain joins TRBV25-1 and TRBJ2-2; 8 bases agree with TRBD2. V shed 3 bases and J 1 base; nucleotides not matched to a gene: 7. The CDR3 covers 17 residues. Germline CDR1 is MGHDK and CDR2 is SYGVNS. Here the CDR3 DNA reads TGTGCCAGCAGTGATGAGTCGCTAGCGGGGAACACCGGGGAGCTGTTTTTT. It specifies CASSDESLAGNTGELFF.

J is TRBJ2-5 and V is TRBV7-2, with 14 positions matching TRBD2. Germline values: CDR1 SGHTA, CDR2 FQGNSA. The CDR3 is 16 residues long. J gave up 4 bases and V 4 bases, and 5 bases lay outside the gene matches. CDR3 sequence: CASSSGTSGRGETQYF. The CDR3 DNA follows: TGTGCCAGCAGCTCCGGGACTAGCGGGAGAGGAGAGACCCAGTACTTC.

The chain is built from TRBV6-5 and TRBJ1-2; D is unclear. Germline CDR1 MNHEY, CDR2 SVGAGI. The CDR3 loop spans 15 amino acids. V was shortened by 4 bases and J by 8 bases, with 20 bases between the two germline ends. The CDR3: CASSLFEGTPGGYTF. The DNA for the CDR3 is TGTGCCAGCAGTTTATTCGAGGGAACGCCGGGGGGCTACACCTTC.

The genes are TRBV2 and TRBJ1-4; D ambiguous. The CDR3 is made up of 15 amino acids. The V gene lost 2 bases and the J gene lost 15 bases, with 22 bases spanning the gap. Germline V gene sequence: CDR1 SNHLY, CDR2 FYNNEI. The chain's CDR3 is CASSERTEDLNKVFF. CDR3 sequence (DNA): TGTGCCAGCAGTGAACGAACAGAGGACCTGAACAAGGTGTTTTTT.